The present entry profiles one T cell receptor (beta chain) with its context. Its binding antigen is unknown. No clone much larger than this one lies a single base away; base qualities are absent. This record comes from a study of cytomegalovirus exposure and HLA in healthy donors (dated by TCRdb to about 2017). Regarding the research as a whole: An earlier analysis of roughly 610 of the donors reported over 250 Gb of sequence data and 117 million unique TCR beta sequences obtained from roughly 180 million T cells. An early release that covered 500 to 800 HLA-typed donors contained about 290 gigabases of sequencing data and around 80 million unique TCR sequences. Among the approximately 400 genotyped donors, about 85% belonged to the genetic ancestry cluster associated with self-reported Caucasian donors. The aim of the study was to test whether cataloging public T cell receptors could identify signatures of past pathogen exposure. Using immunosequencing, the study profiled T cell repertoires from fewer than 850 subjects and related those repertoires to cytomegalovirus serostatus. Besides the first cohort of more than 650 subjects, a separate validation cohort made up of over 100 different subjects was used. High-throughput TCR immunosequencing, statistical association of individual TCRs with disease status, and machine learning were combined to predict cytomegalovirus infection status. A later analysis re-analyzed previously published TCR beta repertoires from 550 to 700 donors and added high-resolution HLA genotyping to study TCR occurrence patterns. Rather than using new phenotypic data, the later analysis identified candidate immune exposures from TCR beta sequences and from how often those sequences occurred across donors. An earlier analysis of 500 to 650 of the donors applied high-throughput TCR beta sequencing to assess whether each TCR beta V gene segment acted as functional or pseudogenic. Alongside the repertoire data, information on donor age, sex, ethnicity and CMV serostatus was compiled. A later genetic analysis took genome-wide SNP genotypes for about 60% of the roughly 670 donors and used that subset as a discovery cohort. All discovery cohort repertoires had been generated on a single sequencing platform. HLA typing covered class I and class II loci at four-digit resolution. The number of typed donors differed by locus: about 629-630 for A, B, C, DRB1 and DQB1; 500 to 550 for DQA1; approximately 600 for DPA1; and roughly 450 for DPB1. A handful of DR-DQ haplotypes were handled as single units for association and clustering because linkage in the cohort was strong. Among around 400 genotyped donors of the cohort, an average of approximately 240,000 unique TCR beta nucleotide sequences was sequenced per donor, of which about 19% were non-productive.

The cohort comprised some 730 healthy bone marrow donors. At the time of sampling, all cohort members were nominally healthy, though unrecorded immune exposures were likely present. The donor was CMV seropositive and was included in the group of 250 to 300 seropositive cohort members. Each donor provided a peripheral blood sample, and peripheral blood mononuclear cells were used for TCR beta sequencing. Genomic DNA extraction from the blood cell samples was performed with the Qiagen DNeasy Blood Extraction Kit. The library was obtained by the immunoSEQ multiplex PCR assay. For the multiplex PCR, a mixture combining 60 forward primers for TCR Vbeta segments and 13 reverse primers for TCR Jbeta segments was used. The CDR3 region of rearranged TCR beta genes was amplified from genomic DNA with a multiplex PCR assay. On the Illumina HiSeq System, the amplified TCR beta libraries were sequenced as 87-base-pair reads. The authors' analysis ran thus. In a later analysis, tens of millions of unique TCR beta chains were counted across the 666 repertoires, and approximately 11 million of these chains were shared by at least two donors. A nearest-neighbor algorithm error-corrected the raw reads and collapsed the reads into unique sequences, merging closely related sequences to remove PCR and sequencing errors. To assign V, D and J gene segments, CDR3 sequences were aligned to IMGT reference sequences. Each retained sequence needed at least a six-nucleotide match to both a V gene segment and a J gene segment. A rearrangement was called productive if the CDR3 had no stop codons and remained in frame with V and J, and every other rearrangement was called non-productive. Following IMGT convention, CDR3 was defined as the stretch from the second conserved V-encoded cysteine up to the conserved J-encoded phenylalanine. Sequences without an unambiguous match to a single V gene segment were excluded from the earlier analysis of several hundred of the donors. An earlier analysis of fewer than 750 of the donors called V segments functional above 56.7% productive rearrangements and segregating when the between-donor standard deviation exceeded 5%. A statistical classification framework was built for diagnosing cytomegalovirus status from the catalog of TCR beta chain sequences. In a later analysis, TCR nucleotide sequences were compared against IMGT/GENE-DB human TR gene sequences so that V and J genes could be assigned. In a later analysis, CDR3 sequences and most-parsimonious VDJ recombination scenarios were assigned using the TCRdist pipeline. A later analysis defined each TCR beta chain by its CDR3 amino acid sequence plus V-gene family, and excluded reads lacking a unique V-gene family. A later analysis removed 592 highly shared, low-generation-probability nucleotide sequences to deal with suspected cross-contamination and a sequencing artifact. A later analysis calculated a clonal expansion index for each public chain from normalized within-repertoire ranks of inferred template counts. A later analysis computed generation probabilities with a VDJ recombination model fitted to out-of-frame rearrangements, and checked the results against IGoR. In a later analysis, hypergeometric tests were used to score TCR-TCR, TCR-HLA and TCR-CMV co-occurrence, with a repertoire-size bias correction applied to TCR pairs. A later analysis estimated false discovery rates by permuting HLA or CMV assignments 20 times. In a later analysis, co-occurring TCRs were grouped using DBSCAN, with TCRdist sequence similarity added in when clustering inside HLA-allele-positive subsets. Repertoires with fewer than 30,000 or more than 120,000 public chains, plus five repertoires with anomalous nucleotide sharing, were excluded from co-occurrence clustering. As stored in TCRdb, this immuneACCESS dataset retains in-frame rearrangements with V and J assigned. A fraction of the clones does not appear; measured against another copy, unresolved V genes explain less than half of the discrepancy, and the remainder lacks a known reason. V and J calls and clone size come straight from that table; D and trimming were deduced from the DNA. A total of roughly 80,000 clones appear in this sample, about 68% of them only once. The top ten clonotypes cover 5.5% to 8% of the sample.

Points the paper makes about the study in general: In a later analysis, HLA-associated TCR beta chains were found to be more clonally expanded and to have lower generation probabilities than equally common non-associated chains. Sequencing depth was assumed to be roughly uniform across donors in the presence/absence analyses, though that assumption may not hold. A total of about 150 TCR beta chains were listed by the study as associated with cytomegalovirus. In a later genetic analysis, a missense DCLRE1C variant was associated with V-gene and J-gene trimming of TCR beta chains, and the association was replicated in an independent cohort. Across donors, most TCR sequences were observed very rarely, whereas some public TCRs were present in many individuals. CMV serostatus was the only immune exposure information available for the cohort. Three of the identified cytomegalovirus-associated TCR beta chains were confirmed in vitro to be specific for cytomegalovirus antigens. This cohort had only TCR beta chains sequenced, and the lack of alpha or paired-chain data limited which features could be detected. Because counts were too low, about 15 rarely observed V segments, including chromosome 9 orphons, were left out of the earlier analysis of some 600 of the donors. Because some donors lacked HLA typing at each locus, the association tests relied only on the typed subset. According to the authors, the approach could potentially be generalized to other disease states and immunological phenotypes. Strong co-occurrence of HLA alleles, especially DR and DQ, made assigning TCR associations to individual alleles difficult. Linkage disequilibrium might explain the correlated functional status among segregating V segments, but an unknown experimental factor could not be ruled out. The classifier was reported to diagnose cytomegalovirus status with high specificity and sensitivity in both the original and validation cohorts. In a later genetic analysis, fewer N-insertions in productive TCRs were reported among donors in an Asian-associated ancestry cluster than the approximately 670-donor mean. Broadly in line with IMGT annotations, most TCR beta V segments showed up in productive rearrangements about 87% or about 30% of the time in an earlier analysis of 450 to 600 of the donors. A later analysis associated 16,951 TCR beta sequences with specific HLA alleles at a false discovery rate of 0.05. A later analysis reported that several top co-occurrence clusters appeared linked to parvovirus B19, influenza, CMV and Epstein-Barr virus. A cluster of highly shared sequence variants was judged likely to be a technical artifact of the sequencing pipeline. Most CMV-associated TCR beta chains appeared to be HLA-restricted in a later analysis, and the HLA associations seemed to be driven largely by CMV exposure. A further reported finding was that TCR beta sequences accurately predicted the HLA-A and HLA-B alleles for most subjects in the first cohort. In a later analysis, TCR association rates were found to vary across HLA loci, with the most associated TCRs seen for DRB1 alleles and the fewest for HLA-C alleles.

Sequencing used PBMCs. This clonotype was sampled from a woman between 50 and 59 years old in good health and CMV-seropositive.

CDR3 loop: CASIGQGHGYTF. In nucleotides, the sequence is TGTGCCAGCATAGGACAGGGTCATGGCTACACCTTC. The chain joins TRBV6-1 to TRBJ1-2, with 8 junctional bases fitting TRBD1. CDR1 is given as MNHNS and CDR2 as SASEGT, both from the germline V gene. V has 7 bases trimmed and J has 6 bases trimmed; junction bases matching no gene number 4. The CDR3 goes from the cysteine to the phenylalanine over 12 residues. Only the CDR3 part of the read is kept: 36 bases, read in frame from the first base.